Listed below are T cell receptor beta chains from one sample, sequenced in a study of shared clonotypes between healthy human individuals. The method was immunoSEQ multiplex PCR; TCRdb's version includes in-frame clones alone and lacks a portion of them. The sample shows roughly 2 million clones, under 97% of them seen only once. Sequencing used naive CD4+ T cells sorted from blood. The receptor source for this set is a man younger than 30 in good health. The CDR3 runs from the conserved cysteine through the conserved F or W. A D gene is named only where the DNA matches it firmly. Rows give clone size only sometimes, using once, few, many, or a class for an expanded clone.

TRBV7-9	-	-	TRBJ1-6	TGTGCCAGCAGCCCGGCGCGGGGCAGGGATTCACCCCTCCACTTT	CASSPARGRDSPLHF
TRBV11-2	-	TRBD1	TRBJ1-4	TGTGCCAGCAGCACCCGGGACAGGCCTAATGAAAAACTGTTTTTT	CASSTRDRPNEKLFF
TRBV28	-	TRBD1	TRBJ1-2	TGTGCCAGCAGTTTCCCGGGACAGGGGGCACTGAATGGCTACACCTTC	CASSFPGQGALNGYTF
TRBV5-1	-	-	TRBJ1-5	TGCGCCAGCAGTATGGAGGGACTTAGCAATCAGCCCCAGCATTTT	CASSMEGLSNQPQHF
TRBV29-1	-	-	TRBJ2-7	TGCAGCGTTGAAAGGGGCCGAGGCGAGCAGTACTTC	CSVERGRGEQYF
TRBV28	once	-	TRBJ1-5	TGTGCCAGCAGTTCGGGGCAGAGCAATCAGCCCCAGCATTTT	CASSSGQSNQPQHF
TRBV7-6	-	TRBD2	TRBJ2-3	TGTGCCAGCAGCTCGGATAGCGGGAGGCAAGCAGATACGCAGTATTTT	CASSSDSGRQADTQYF
TRBV5-1	-	-	TRBJ2-3	TGCGCCAGCAGCCAAGGAGGCAGGATGGGTGCTAGCACAGATACGCAGTATTTT	CASSQGGRMGASTDTQYF
TRBV10-3	-	-	TRBJ2-3	TGTGCCATCAGTGACGGGGGCACGAGCACAGATACGCAGTATTTT	CAISDGGTSTDTQYF
TRBV30	-	-	TRBJ1-1	TGTGCCTGGAGTGTAAGCGGGGGTGGCACTGAAGCTTTCTTT	CAWSVSGGGTEAFF
TRBV2	-	-	TRBJ1-4	TGTGCCAGCAGTGCCTACAGGGCTCAAGGTGAAAAACTGTTTTTT	CASSAYRAQGEKLFF
TRBV5-1	once	TRBD1	TRBJ1-1	TGCGCCAGCAGCCCGGGAGACAGGGATGGTGAAGCTTTCTTT	CASSPGDRDGEAFF
TRBV4-1	-	TRBD2	TRBJ2-7	TGCGCCAGCAGCCCTCGGACTAGCGGGGGGGCTTACGAGCAGTACTTC	CASSPRTSGGAYEQYF
TRBV7-7	-	TRBD1	TRBJ2-3	TGTGCTAGCAGCTTAGACAGGGGAACAGATACGCAGTATTTT	CASSLDRGTDTQYF
TRBV28	once	-	TRBJ1-6	TGTGCCAGCAGTTTGATCCCCGGGACGGGGAGTAATAATTCACCCCTCCACTTT	CASSLIPGTGSNNSPLHF
TRBV7-2	-	-	TRBJ2-7	TGTGCCAGCAGCTACCTCCTAGGAGAGCAGTACTTC	CASSYLLGEQYF
TRBV7-8	-	-	TRBJ2-7	TGTGCCAGCAGCCAGCCGGACACCTACGAGCAGTACTTC	CASSQPDTYEQYF
TRBV7-3	-	-	TRBJ2-2	TGTGCCAGCAGCTTAGGGTGGAACACCGGGGAGCTGTTTTTT	CASSLGWNTGELFF
TRBV28	-	-	TRBJ2-5	TGTGCCAGCAGTTTCCCAGGGATGGGGACCCAGTACTTC	CASSFPGMGTQYF
TRBV6-1	-	-	TRBJ1-1	TGTGCCAGCAGTGAATTTCTTGGGCCGAACGCTGAAGCTTTCTTT	CASSEFLGPNAEAFF
TRBV6-1	-	TRBD2	TRBJ2-1	TGTGCCAGCAGTGGGACTAGCGGGGGGGCGAATGAGCAGTTCTTC	CASSGTSGGANEQFF
TRBV11-1	-	-	TRBJ1-6	TGTGCCAGCAGCTTTTCCAGGGATTCACCCCTCCACTTT	CASSFSRDSPLHF
TRBV7-9	-	-	TRBJ2-5	TGTGCCAGCAGCCCTCAAAGACAGGATCAAGAGACCCAGTACTTC	CASSPQRQDQETQYF
TRBV11-2	once	TRBD2	TRBJ2-3	TGTGCCAGCAGCTCGGTGGGAGCGGGGTCTAGCACAGATACGCAGTATTTT	CASSSVGAGSSTDTQYF
TRBV29-1	once	TRBD2	TRBJ2-5	TGCAGCGTCCACGGAGGGGAGGGAGAGACCCAGTACTTC	CSVHGGEGETQYF
TRBV5-6	-	-	TRBJ2-7	TGTGCCAGCAGCTCGCAAAGAGTGGAGTACTTC	CASSSQRVEYF
TRBV10-3	-	-	TRBJ2-7	TGTGCCATCAGTGGGAGCTACGAGCAGTACTTC	CAISGSYEQYF
TRBV21-1	-	-	TRBJ1-1	TGTGCCAGCAGCAAAGTGAGAAAGGGGCAAGCTTTCTTT	CASSKVRKGQAFF
TRBV29-1	-	TRBD1	TRBJ1-5	TGCAGCGTTGGACAGGGTTCGCAGCCCCAGCATTTT	CSVGQGSQPQHF
TRBV2	-	-	TRBJ1-2	TGTGCCAGCAGTGACGTTAACTATGGCTACACCTTC	CASSDVNYGYTF
TRBV30	-	TRBD1	TRBJ1-4	TGTGCCTGGAGTGTCTCTCTAACCTCGGACAGGGGGCAGGAAAAACTGTTTTTT	CAWSVSLTSDRGQEKLFF
TRBV6-5	-	TRBD2	TRBJ2-5	TGTGCCAGCAGTTACTCCATAGCGGGGGGTCCAGAGACCCAGTACTTC	CASSYSIAGGPETQYF
TRBV13	-	TRBD1	TRBJ2-6	TGTGCCAGCAGCTTGGGACAGGGTGTCTCTGGGGCCAACGTCCTGACTTTC	CASSLGQGVSGANVLTF
TRBV5-1	once	TRBD2	TRBJ2-2	TGCGCCAGCAGCCATCGGACTAGCAGAACCTACACCGGGGAGCTGTTTTTT	CASSHRTSRTYTGELFF
TRBV28	few	-	TRBJ2-2	TGTGCCAGCAGCCTAGTACGTGGGGAGCTGTTTTTT	CASSLVRGELFF
TRBV21-1	-	-	TRBJ2-7	TGTGCCAGCAGCAATTCTTCGCAGGCCCACCCCTCCTACGAGCAGTACTTC	CASSNSSQAHPSYEQYF
TRBV6-6	-	-	TRBJ2-7	TGTGCCAGCAGTCGGCAGGGGGGGGACGAGCAGTACTTC	CASSRQGGDEQYF
TRBV4-1	-	TRBD1	TRBJ1-4	TGCGCCAGCAGCCAAGAAGGGACAGGGAGAAAACTGTTTTTT	CASSQEGTGRKLFF
TRBV5-1	once	TRBD1	TRBJ1-2	TGCGCCAGCAGCTCCCCGGGTCCACTGACAGGGCTCTCTCCCCCGGGGGCCTCCGACTATGGCTACACCTTC	CASSSPGPLTGLSPPGASDYGYTF
TRBV7-8	-	TRBD2	TRBJ2-7	TGTGCCAGCAGCTTAGCCCAGGCCCCGGGAGGGCAGTACTTC	CASSLAQAPGGQYF
TRBV18	-	TRBD2	TRBJ2-5	TGTGCCAGCTCAGACACTAGCGACCAAGAGACCCAGTACTTC	CASSDTSDQETQYF
TRBV2	-	-	TRBJ2-7	TGTGCCAGCAACCCCCTGGCCTACGAGCAGTACTTC	CASNPLAYEQYF
TRBV28	-	-	TRBJ1-2	TGTGCCAGCACCTTACGGGTCCCCTATGGCTACACCTTC	CASTLRVPYGYTF
TRBV6-5	once	-	TRBJ1-2	TGTGCCAGCAGTCGACAAGGACGGAGCTACACCTTC	CASSRQGRSYTF
TRBV19	-	TRBD1	TRBJ2-7	TGTGCCAGTAGTATGGGAAAGGGACAGAACTACGAGCAGTACTTC	CASSMGKGQNYEQYF
TRBV6-5	-	TRBD1	TRBJ1-5	TGTGCCAGCAGCCCAAGGACAGGCCCCAATCAGCCCCAGCATTTT	CASSPRTGPNQPQHF
TRBV30	-	-	TRBJ2-7	TGTGCCTGGAAGCCGGGACACGTCTACGAGCAGTACTTC	CAWKPGHVYEQYF
TRBV30	-	-	TRBJ2-3	TGTGCCTGGAGCGGGGGCCCTGGGGTCGATACGCAGTATTTT	CAWSGGPGVDTQYF
TRBV7-2	-	-	TRBJ2-1	TGTGCCAGCAGCTTAGGCAGAGCTTATGAGCAGTTCTTC	CASSLGRAYEQFF
TRBV4-1	few	TRBD1	TRBJ1-5	TGCGCCAGCAGCCCCCGGACAGGGGACAATCAGCCCCAGCATTTT	CASSPRTGDNQPQHF
TRBV10-3	-	-	TRBJ1-5	TGTGCCATCAGTGAGTCCAGGGATAGCAATCAGCCCCAGCATTTT	CAISESRDSNQPQHF
TRBV4-3	-	-	TRBJ2-2	TGCGCCTCCTCCGGGACCAAGAACACCGGGGAGCTGTTTTTT	CASSGTKNTGELFF
TRBV18	-	TRBD1	TRBJ2-2	TGTGCCAGCTCCCCCAGGACAGGGAACACCGGGGAGCTGTTTTTT	CASSPRTGNTGELFF
TRBV6-5	-	-	TRBJ2-5	TGTGCCAGCAGTTACTCATGGGGGGGCGCCGAGACCCAGTACTTC	CASSYSWGGAETQYF
TRBV6-5	-	-	TRBJ1-5	TGTGCCAGCAGTTACGCCGCGGATCAGCCCCAGCATTTT	CASSYAADQPQHF
TRBV5-6	-	-	TRBJ2-2	TGTGCCAGCAGCTTGATTTGGGGGAACACCGGGGAGCTGTTTTTT	CASSLIWGNTGELFF
TRBV7-2	-	-	TRBJ1-6	TGTGCCAGCAGACGCGAGGTGGGTTCACCCCTCCACTTT	CASRREVGSPLHF